Below, 14 T cell receptor beta chains from the same sample are listed, as sequenced in a study of circulating CD8 cells and anti-PD-1 response in melanoma. Four subsets defined by PD-1 and/or TIGIT were sorted from live CD3+CD8+TCRalphabeta+ cells. Using 15 ng of total RNA, TCR libraries were made with the QIAseq Immune Repertoire TCR panel. TCRdb re-analysed the reads in MiXCR, keeping a single row per CDR3 protein. In the table there are 600 to 650 distinct CDR3 sequences, approximately 9.9% of which are singletons. The source material was CD8+ T cells from PBMCs, sampled at baseline or after one month of anti-PD-1 therapy (not recorded which). All receptors derive from a human donor with melanoma.

This chain links TRBV4-1 with TRBJ2-3, with a possible D match to TRBD2 (5 bases). V was cut by 4 bases and J by 6 bases, with 14 bases left in between. The CDR3 consists of 14 residues. In germline, CDR1 is MGHRA, CDR2 YSYEKL. CDR3: CASSPGPGGDTQYF. CDR3 sequence (DNA): TGCGCCAGCAGCCCCGGGCCCGGAGGCGATACGCAGTATTTT.

By sample share, this clonotype is medium-sized. V and J are TRBV4-2 and TRBJ2-7, with 8 bases lining up with TRBD1. CDR1 is LGHNA and CDR2 is YNFKEQ in the germline V gene. Germline trimming cut 3 bases from V and 3 bases from J; bases unmatched to any gene: 10. The CDR3 runs 16 residues. The CDR3: CASSQVPGQAVYEQYF. The DNA for the CDR3 is TGTGCCAGCAGCCAGGTCCCGGGACAGGCGGTCTACGAGCAGTACTTC.

This clonotype is medium-sized within its sample. The chain joins TRBV28 to TRBJ2-7; 10 bases align to TRBD2. V lost 2 bases, J lost 2 bases, and 0 bases stayed unmatched. This CDR3 is 14 amino acids long. From germline, CDR1 is MDHEN and CDR2 SYDVKM. The CDR3 DNA reads as TGTGCCAGCAGTTTACTAGCGGGAGCCTACGAGCAGTACTTC. Translated, it gives CASSLLAGAYEQYF.

The chain uses TRBV11-1 and TRBJ1-2, with D perhaps TRBD1 (5 bases). Trimming left V 5 bases short and J 3 bases short, with 16 bases between. The length of the CDR3 is 15 residues. The germline V gene encodes CDR1 SGHAT and CDR2 FQDESV (reference sequence). CDR3 protein: CASSTLRDGDYGYTF. CDR3 DNA sequence: TGTGCCAGCAGCACCCTCCGGGACGGGGACTATGGCTACACCTTC.

This clonotype is termed large. V usage is TRBV9 and J usage is TRBJ1-2; D possibly corresponds to TRBD1 (5 bases). The CDR3 extends over 15 amino acids. V dropped 0 bases and J dropped 8 bases, with 17 bases sitting between them. CDR1 is SGDLS and CDR2 is YYNGEE in the germline V gene. CDR3 DNA: TGTGCCAGCAGCGTAGCCCGCGGGGCAGATCACGGCTACACCTTC. It specifies CASSVARGADHGYTF.

By share, this clonotype counts as medium-sized. The V gene is TRBV6-2 or TRBV6-3, the J gene TRBJ2-7; D not resolved. The CDR3 is made up of 12 amino acids. Germline V gene data show CDR1 as MNHEY and CDR2 as SVGEGT. The V and J ends lost 8 bases and 7 bases respectively, with 15 bases between them. CDR3 in amino acids: CASGIAVGEQYF. In DNA form, the CDR3 reads TGTGCCAGCGGAATTGCAGTAGGGGAGCAGTACTTC.

By proportion, this clonotype is medium-sized. The chain recombines TRBV19 with TRBJ2-5, with D possibly being TRBD2 (6 bases). This CDR3 is 12 amino acids long. The germline V gene has CDR1 LNHDA and CDR2 SQIVND (reference sequence). V was pared by 6 bases and J by 5 bases, with 10 bases between. Here the CDR3 DNA reads TGTGCCAGTAGACAGGCGGGGGAGACCCAGTACTTC. Protein product: CASRQAGETQYF.

This clonotype rates as large. The chain joins TRBV25-1 to TRBJ2-2, with TRBD1 identical over 11 bases. The length of the CDR3 is 19 residues. Losses at the gene ends were 7 bases for V and 1 base for J; bases not matched to a gene: 14. Looked up from germline, CDR1 is MGHDK and CDR2 is SYGVNS. The CDR3 nucleotides are TGTGCCAGCACCGGGTATACGGACAGGGGGCATGGGAACACCGGGGAGCTGTTTTTT. Its translation: CASTGYTDRGHGNTGELFF.

This clonotype is categorized as medium-sized. The CDR3 protein is CASSHTRTGGLVEQYF. The CDR3 DNA sequence: TGTGCCAGCAGTCACACCCGGACAGGGGGCCTCGTCGAGCAGTACTTC. The genes are TRBV27 and TRBJ2-7; 11 positions agree with TRBD1. The ends lost 5 bases at V and 6 bases at J; junction bases unmatched: 12. This CDR3 has 16 amino acids. CDR1 and CDR2 from the germline V gene are MNHEY and SMNVEV (reference sequence).

In its sample, this clonotype was seen a few times. The junction and the germline gene differ at one end; a read error may be behind it. The gene calls are TRBV6-4 and TRBJ2-3, with 8 bases lining up with TRBD1. Germline V gene lookup returns CDR1 MRHNA and CDR2 SNTAGT. The CDR3 consists of 15 residues. DNA of the CDR3: TGTGCCGGCAGTGACTCCCCAGGGGGCACAGACACGCAGTATTTT. It is translated as CAGSDSPGGTDTQYF.

This clonotype is categorized as medium-sized. The chain couples TRBV27 to TRBJ2-7; 9 bases line up with TRBD2. The CDR3 has 17 amino acids. Germline CDR1 is MNHEY and CDR2 is SMNVEV (reference sequence). After removal of 6 bases from V and 5 bases from J, the junction contained 17 bases not matched to a gene. The CDR3 DNA reads TGTGCCAGCAGCCCCGAAGGGCTAGCGGGACACACCCACGAGCAGTACTTC. Its protein product is CASSPEGLAGHTHEQYF.

This clonotype was recorded only once. The chain recombines TRBV5-8 with TRBJ2-7; D is possibly TRBD2 (6 bases). The CDR3 covers 13 residues. The germline V and J ends were trimmed by 2 bases and 6 bases, with 12 bases remaining between them. The germline gives CDR1 SGHTS, CDR2 YDEGEE. The CDR3 DNA is TGTGCCAGCAGCTTCGGGACTGCTCGCGAGCAGTACTTC. Amino acid sequence: CASSFGTAREQYF.

As concerns this clonotype: This may be a read error: a much more frequent sequence differs by one nucleotide. This chain links TRBV5-4 with TRBJ1-4; 8 bases agree with TRBD1. Germline values: CDR1 SGHNT, CDR2 YYREEE (reference sequence). The CDR3 sequence is 13 residues long. The CDR3 is CAGRDRSGEKLLF. In DNA, the CDR3 is TGTGCCGGCCGGGACAGGTCAGGTGAAAAACTGTTATTT.

By its share, this clonotype is medium-sized. This chain joins TRBV19 and TRBJ1-5; TRBD1 agrees at 8 bases. The CDR3 totals 15 residues. Germline V lookup: CDR1 LNHDA, CDR2 SQIVND (reference sequence). After removal of 2 bases from V and 7 bases from J, the junction contained 7 bases not matched to a gene. DNA for the CDR3: TGTGCCAGTAGTATACCGACAGGGGTGGACCAGCCCCAGCATTTT. Amino acid sequence: CASSIPTGVDQPQHF.